One TCR beta chain is described in this entry. One junction end does not reproduce the germline sequence, and a read error may be involved. The CDR3 sequence is 12 residues long. Germline CDR1 and CDR2: SEHNR and FQNEAQ (reference sequence). This record belongs to a study of cytomegalovirus exposure and HLA in healthy donors. Researchers ran the PCR with 60 Vbeta and 13 Jbeta primers. Profiled with immunoSEQ multiplex PCR; TCRdb holds only in-frame clones, not every one. The sample has approximately 220,000 clones, 76% seen once. Source material: PBMCs. The chain links TRBV7-9 to TRBJ2-3; no definite D call. The clonotype was recovered from a man younger than 30 in good health and CMV-seronegative. The CDR3 protein is CSSSISRDTQYF. CDR3 DNA: TGTTCCAGCAGCATAAGCCGGGATACGCAGTATTTT.